This TCR beta chain was profiled in a study of blood T cell repertoires in COVID-19. Repertoires were generated with immunoSEQ multiplex PCR, while TCRdb's copy carries only in-frame clones and drops some. The top ten hold around 0.85% of the sample, which has roughly 250,000 clones, more than 80% seen once. The receptor was isolated from a man aged 50 or older who had been exposed to COVID-19. The sample taken for sequencing was PBMCs or T cells enriched from blood (not recorded which).

This chain's CDR3 is CASSLGTGNTDTQYF. DNA for the CDR3: TGTGCCAGCAGCTTAGGTACAGGCAACACAGATACGCAGTATTTT. This sequence joins TRBV7-9 and TRBJ2-3; weak D call: TRBD1 (5 bases). Per germline, CDR1 SEHNR and CDR2 FQNEAQ (reference sequence). Trimming removed 1 base from V and 2 bases from J, with 10 bases in between. There are 15 residues in the CDR3.